What follows is one T cell receptor beta chain and its context. The antigen is not known. This record comes from a study of T-cell memory formation after mild COVID-19. TCR alpha and TCR beta cDNA libraries with sample barcodes and UMIs came from 5'RACE using constant-segment primers. MiXCR, applied by TCRdb to the 5' RACE reads, yields one record per CDR3 protein. The repertoire holds about 250,000 distinct CDR3 sequences, with roughly 15% as singletons. Points from the study as a whole: Within pre-infection memory, some responding clones were found, suggesting cross-reactive memory joined. CD4+ bias marked clones expanding day 15 to 37, unlike balanced contracting clones. Contracting CD4+ clones were located mainly in CM and EM, and CD8+ clones in EMRA.

Sequencing used PBMCs or a T cell subset sorted from them (not recorded which). This sequence originates from an adult woman who had mild COVID-19 (a few samples of this study predate the infection). Cell type and time point are not known.

The CDR3 DNA follows: TGTGCCAGCAGCCAAGATCTCGCGGCTTCCGGGGAGCTGTTTTTT. Translated, it gives CASSQDLAASGELFF. The genes are TRBV4-2 and TRBJ2-2, with D uncertain. CDR1 and CDR2 from the germline V gene are LGHNA and YNFKEQ. The CDR3 runs to 15 residues. The V and J ends lost 0 bases and 6 bases respectively, with 11 bases between them.